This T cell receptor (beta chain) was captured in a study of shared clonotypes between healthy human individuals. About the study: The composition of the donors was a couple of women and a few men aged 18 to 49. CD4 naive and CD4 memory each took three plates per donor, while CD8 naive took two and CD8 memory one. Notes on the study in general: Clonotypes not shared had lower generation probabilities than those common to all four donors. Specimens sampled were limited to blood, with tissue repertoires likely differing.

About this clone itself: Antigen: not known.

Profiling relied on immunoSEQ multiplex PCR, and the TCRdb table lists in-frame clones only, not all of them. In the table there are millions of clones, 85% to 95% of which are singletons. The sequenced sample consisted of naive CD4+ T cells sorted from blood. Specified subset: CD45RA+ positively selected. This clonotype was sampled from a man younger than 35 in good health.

This chain's CDR3 is CASSQGHLSSYEQYF. In nucleotides, the CDR3 is TGTGCCAGCAGCCAGGGACACCTAAGCTCCTACGAGCAGTACTTC. J is TRBJ2-7 and V is TRBV14, with D possibly being TRBD1 (6 bases). The CDR3 length is 15 residues. CDR1 and CDR2 (germline): SGHDN, FVKESK. Trimming shortened V by 3 bases and J by 0 bases, and 12 bases separated the two germline ends. The complete variable domain, with remaining parts taken from reference TRBV14 and TRBJ2-7, reads EAGVTQFPSHSVIEKGQTVTLRCDPISGHDNLYWYRRVMGKEIKFLLHFVKESKQDESGMPNNRFLAERTGGTYSTLKVQPAELEDSGVYFCASSQGHLSSYEQYFGPGTRLTVT.